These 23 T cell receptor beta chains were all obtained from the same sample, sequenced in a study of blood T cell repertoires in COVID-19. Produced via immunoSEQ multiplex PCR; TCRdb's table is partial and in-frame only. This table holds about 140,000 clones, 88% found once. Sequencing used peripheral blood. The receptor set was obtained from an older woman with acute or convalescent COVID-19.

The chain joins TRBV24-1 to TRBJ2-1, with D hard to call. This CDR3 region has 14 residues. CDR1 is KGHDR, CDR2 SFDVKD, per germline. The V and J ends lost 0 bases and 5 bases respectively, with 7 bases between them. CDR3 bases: TGTGCCACCAGTGATTTGGGGCTCAACAATGAGCAGTTCTTC. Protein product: CATSDLGLNNEQFF.

CDR3 protein: CASSFLEGNTGELFF. CDR3 nucleotides: TGTGCCAGCAGTTTTCTGGAGGGAAACACCGGGGAGCTGTTTTTT. The chain combines TRBV28 with TRBJ2-2, with D possibly matching TRBD2 (6 bases). The germline V gene encodes CDR1 MDHEN and CDR2 SYDVKM. Trimming took off 3 bases at V and 2 bases at J, with 10 bases between the two ends. This CDR3 is built from 15 residues.

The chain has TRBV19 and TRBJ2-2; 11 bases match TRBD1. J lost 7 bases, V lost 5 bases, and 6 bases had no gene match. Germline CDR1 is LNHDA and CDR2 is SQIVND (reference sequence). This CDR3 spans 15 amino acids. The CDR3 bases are TGTGCCAGTAGTGCCCGGACAGGGGGCGTCGGGGAGCTGTTTTTT. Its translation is CASSARTGGVGELFF.

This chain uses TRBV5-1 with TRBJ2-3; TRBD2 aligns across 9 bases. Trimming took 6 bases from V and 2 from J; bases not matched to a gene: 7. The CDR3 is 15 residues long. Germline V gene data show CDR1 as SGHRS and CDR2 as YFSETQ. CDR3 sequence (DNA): TGCGCCAGCACGGTAGTAGCGGGGGCCACAGATACGCAGTATTTT. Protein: CASTVVAGATDTQYF.

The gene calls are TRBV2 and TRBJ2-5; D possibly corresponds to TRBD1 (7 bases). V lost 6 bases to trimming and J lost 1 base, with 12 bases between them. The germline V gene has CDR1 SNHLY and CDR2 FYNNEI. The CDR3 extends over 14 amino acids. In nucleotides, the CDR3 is TGTGCCAGCAGGGAGGGGACAGCCCAAGAGACCCAGTACTTC. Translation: CASREGTAQETQYF.

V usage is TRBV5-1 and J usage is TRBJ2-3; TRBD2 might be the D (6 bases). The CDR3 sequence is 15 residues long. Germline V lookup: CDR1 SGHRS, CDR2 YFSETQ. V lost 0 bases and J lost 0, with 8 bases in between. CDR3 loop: CASSLESGSTDTQYF. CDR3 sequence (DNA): TGCGCCAGCAGCTTGGAAAGCGGGAGCACAGATACGCAGTATTTT.

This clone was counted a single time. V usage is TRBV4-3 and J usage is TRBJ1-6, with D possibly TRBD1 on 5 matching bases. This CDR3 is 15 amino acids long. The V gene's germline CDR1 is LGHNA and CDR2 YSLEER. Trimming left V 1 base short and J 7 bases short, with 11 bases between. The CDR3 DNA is TGCGCCAGCAGCCAAGGGGACTTTCTAAATTCACCCCTCCACTTT. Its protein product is CASSQGDFLNSPLHF.

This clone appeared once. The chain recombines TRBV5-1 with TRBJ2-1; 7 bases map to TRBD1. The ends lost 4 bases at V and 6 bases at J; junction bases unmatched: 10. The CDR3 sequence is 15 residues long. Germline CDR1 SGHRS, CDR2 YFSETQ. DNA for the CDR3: TGCGCCAGCAGCCGGGCAGGGGGAATAGGCAATGAGCAGTTCTTC. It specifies CASSRAGGIGNEQFF.

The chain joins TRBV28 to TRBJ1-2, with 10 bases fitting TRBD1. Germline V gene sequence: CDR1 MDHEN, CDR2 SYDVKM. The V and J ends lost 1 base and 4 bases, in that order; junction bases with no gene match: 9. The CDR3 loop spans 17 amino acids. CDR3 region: CASSLYVTGGWAYGYTF. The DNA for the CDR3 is TGTGCCAGCAGTTTATACGTGACAGGGGGCTGGGCCTATGGCTACACCTTC.

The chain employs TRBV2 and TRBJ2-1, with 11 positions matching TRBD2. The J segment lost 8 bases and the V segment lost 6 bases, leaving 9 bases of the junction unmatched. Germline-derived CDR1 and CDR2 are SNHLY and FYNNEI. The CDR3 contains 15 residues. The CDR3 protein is CASREGVAGGYEQFF. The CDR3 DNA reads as TGTGCCAGCAGAGAGGGAGTAGCGGGGGGGTATGAGCAGTTCTTC.

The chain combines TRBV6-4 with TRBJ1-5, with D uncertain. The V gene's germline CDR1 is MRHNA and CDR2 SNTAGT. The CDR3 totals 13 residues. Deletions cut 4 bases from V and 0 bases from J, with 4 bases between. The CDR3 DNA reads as TGTGCCAGCAGTGCGTATAGCAATCAGCCCCAGCATTTT. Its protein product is CASSAYSNQPQHF.

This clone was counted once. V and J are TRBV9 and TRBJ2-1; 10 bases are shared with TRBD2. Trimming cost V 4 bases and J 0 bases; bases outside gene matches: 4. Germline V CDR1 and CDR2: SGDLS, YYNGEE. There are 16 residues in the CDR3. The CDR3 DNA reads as TGTGCCAGCAGCCCCTTAGCGGGGGGCTCCTACAATGAGCAGTTCTTC. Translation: CASSPLAGGSYNEQFF.

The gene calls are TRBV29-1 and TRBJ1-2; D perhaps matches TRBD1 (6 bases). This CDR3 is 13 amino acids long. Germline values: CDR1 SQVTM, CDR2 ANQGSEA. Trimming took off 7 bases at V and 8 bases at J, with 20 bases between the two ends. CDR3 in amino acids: CSARKAGGWGYTF. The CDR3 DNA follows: TGCAGCGCTCGAAAGGCGGGGGGCTGGGGCTACACCTTC.

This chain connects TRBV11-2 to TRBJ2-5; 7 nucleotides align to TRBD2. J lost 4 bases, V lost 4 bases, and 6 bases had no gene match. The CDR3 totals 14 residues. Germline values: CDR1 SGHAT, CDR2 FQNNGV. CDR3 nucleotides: TGTGCCAGCAGCTCCCGATCGGGAGGAGAGACCCAGTACTTC. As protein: CASSSRSGGETQYF.

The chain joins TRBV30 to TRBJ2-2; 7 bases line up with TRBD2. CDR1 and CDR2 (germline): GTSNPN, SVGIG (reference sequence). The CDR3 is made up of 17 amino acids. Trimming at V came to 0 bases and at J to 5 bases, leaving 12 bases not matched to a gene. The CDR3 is CAWSVNGPTSSTGELFF. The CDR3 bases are TGTGCCTGGAGTGTAAACGGGCCGACTAGCAGTACCGGGGAGCTGTTTTTT.

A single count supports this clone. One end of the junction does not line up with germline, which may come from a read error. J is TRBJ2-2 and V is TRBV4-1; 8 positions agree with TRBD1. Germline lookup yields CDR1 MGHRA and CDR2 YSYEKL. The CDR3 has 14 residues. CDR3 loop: CAILDRAKTGELFF. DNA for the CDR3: TGCGCCATTCTGGACAGGGCGAAGACCGGGGAGCTGTTTTTT.

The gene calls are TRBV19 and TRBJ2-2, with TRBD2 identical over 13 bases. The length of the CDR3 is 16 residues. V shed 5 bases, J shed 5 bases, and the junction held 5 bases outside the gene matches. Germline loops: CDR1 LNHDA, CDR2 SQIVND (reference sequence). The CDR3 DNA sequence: TGTGCCAGTAGTGCCCGACTAGCGGGGGGAACCGGGGAGCTGTTTTTT. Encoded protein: CASSARLAGGTGELFF.

This CDR3 reads CASSVTSASTDTQYF. The CDR3 region has the DNA TGTGCCAGTAGTGTTACTAGCGCCAGCACAGATACGCAGTATTTT. The chain carries TRBV19 and TRBJ2-3; 7 nucleotides match TRBD2. Germline V gives CDR1 LNHDA, CDR2 SQIVND (reference sequence). The CDR3 is made up of 15 amino acids. Unmatched junction bases numbered 5, after V lost 5 bases and J lost 0 bases.

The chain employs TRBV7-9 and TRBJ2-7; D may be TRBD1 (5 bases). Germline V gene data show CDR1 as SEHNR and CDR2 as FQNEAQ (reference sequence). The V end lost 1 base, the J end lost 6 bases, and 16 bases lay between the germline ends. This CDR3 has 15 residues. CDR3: CASSLGTTITGEQYF. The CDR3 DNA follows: TGTGCCAGCAGCTTAGGGACCACAATAACAGGCGAGCAGTACTTC.

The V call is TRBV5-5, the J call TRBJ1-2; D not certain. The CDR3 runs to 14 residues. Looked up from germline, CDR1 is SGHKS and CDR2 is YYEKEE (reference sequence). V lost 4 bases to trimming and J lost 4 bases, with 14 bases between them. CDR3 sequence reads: CASSPEGILYGYTF. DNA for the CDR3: TGTGCCAGCAGCCCGGAGGGCATCCTCTATGGCTACACCTTC.

In nucleotides, the CDR3 is TGTGCCAGCAGCTTGATCGGGGGGAACTACGAGCAGTACTTC. It encodes CASSLIGGNYEQYF. The chain joins TRBV5-8 to TRBJ2-7; 7 bases are shared with TRBD2. The CDR3 is 14 amino acids. V shed 1 base, J shed 3 bases, and the junction held 4 bases outside the gene matches. Per germline, CDR1 SGHTS and CDR2 YDEGEE.

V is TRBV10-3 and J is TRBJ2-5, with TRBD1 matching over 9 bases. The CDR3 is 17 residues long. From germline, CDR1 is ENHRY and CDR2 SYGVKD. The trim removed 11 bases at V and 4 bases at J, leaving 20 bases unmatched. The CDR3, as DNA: TGTGCCCTTAGCCCCGGTCGGGGACAGGGTCCCCCAGAGACCCAGTACTTC. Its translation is CALSPGRGQGPPETQYF.

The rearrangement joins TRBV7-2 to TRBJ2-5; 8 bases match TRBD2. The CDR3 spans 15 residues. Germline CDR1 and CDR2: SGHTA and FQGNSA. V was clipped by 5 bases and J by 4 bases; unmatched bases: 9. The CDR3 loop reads CASSPGGGARETQYF. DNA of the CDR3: TGTGCCAGCAGCCCCGGGGGGGGAGCAAGAGAGACCCAGTACTTC. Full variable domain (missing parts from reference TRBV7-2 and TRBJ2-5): GAGVSQSPSNKVTEKGKDVELRCDPISGHTALYWYRQSLGQGLEFLIYFQGNSAPDKSGLPSDRFSAERTGGSVSTLTIQRTQQEDSAVYLCASSPGGGARETQYFGPGTRLLVL.